This T cell receptor (beta chain) was sequenced for a study of T-cell memory formation after mild COVID-19. TCRdb processed the 5' RACE reads anew with MiXCR; each CDR3 protein has one entry. The top ten clones hold more than 9% of a sample with around 500,000 distinct CDR3 sequences, roughly 18% of them seen once. Broader study findings: Memory sampled before infection contained some responding clones, suggesting cross-reactive memory joined.

CDR3 size: 15 residues. The V end was cut by 1 base, the J end by 2 bases, with 9 bases between. Germline CDR1 LGHDT, CDR2 YNNKEL (reference sequence). Concerning this clonotype itself: The antigen is unknown.

The V and J genes are TRBV3-1 and TRBJ2-1; D uncertain. Sequencing was done on a sample of PBMCs or a T cell subset sorted from them (not recorded which). The clonotype was recovered from an adult woman who had mild COVID-19 (a few samples of this study predate the infection). Cell type and time point are not known. The CDR3 reads CASSQGPQTYNEQFF. DNA of the CDR3: TGTGCCAGCAGCCAAGGTCCACAGACCTACAATGAGCAGTTCTTC.